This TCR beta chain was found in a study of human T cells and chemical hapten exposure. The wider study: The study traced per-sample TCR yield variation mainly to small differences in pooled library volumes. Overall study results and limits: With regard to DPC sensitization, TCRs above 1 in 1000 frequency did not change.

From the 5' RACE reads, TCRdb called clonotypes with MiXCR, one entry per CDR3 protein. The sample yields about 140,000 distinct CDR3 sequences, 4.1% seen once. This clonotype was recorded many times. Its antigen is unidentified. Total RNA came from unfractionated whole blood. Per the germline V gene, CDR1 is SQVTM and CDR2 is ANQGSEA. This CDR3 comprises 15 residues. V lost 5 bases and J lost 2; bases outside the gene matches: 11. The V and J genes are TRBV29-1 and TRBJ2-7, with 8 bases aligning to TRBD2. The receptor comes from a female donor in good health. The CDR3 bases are TGCAGCGTTACTACCTTAGCGGGGACGGCCTACGAGCAGTACTTC. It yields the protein CSVTTLAGTAYEQYF.